This T cell receptor (beta chain) was captured by sequencing in a study of blood T cell repertoires in COVID-19. Background on the study: Spain, Italy and the United States supplied samples that represented acute and convalescent COVID-19.

Recruits, aged about 18 to 100 years, lived in 24 US areas. In germline, CDR1 is SGHTA, CDR2 FQGNSA. The ends lost 5 bases at V and 5 bases at J; junction bases unmatched: 4. There are 13 residues in the CDR3. In the original workflow: Reference gene primer amplification yielded estimated nucleated cell counts. Measured with immunoSEQ multiplex PCR; TCRdb has only the in-frame clones, and not every one. The DNA gave D and trimming, while V, J and clone size come from that table. The sample has 120,000 or so clones, 65% to 85% seen once. The clonotype was recovered from a woman aged 25 to 39 who had recovered from COVID-19. The rearrangement links TRBV7-2 to TRBJ1-1, with TRBD1 identical over 8 bases. Material: PBMCs or T cells enriched from blood (not recorded which). CDR3: CASSRQGWTEAFF. The CDR3 coding sequence is TGTGCCAGCAGCAGACAGGGGTGGACTGAAGCTTTCTTT.